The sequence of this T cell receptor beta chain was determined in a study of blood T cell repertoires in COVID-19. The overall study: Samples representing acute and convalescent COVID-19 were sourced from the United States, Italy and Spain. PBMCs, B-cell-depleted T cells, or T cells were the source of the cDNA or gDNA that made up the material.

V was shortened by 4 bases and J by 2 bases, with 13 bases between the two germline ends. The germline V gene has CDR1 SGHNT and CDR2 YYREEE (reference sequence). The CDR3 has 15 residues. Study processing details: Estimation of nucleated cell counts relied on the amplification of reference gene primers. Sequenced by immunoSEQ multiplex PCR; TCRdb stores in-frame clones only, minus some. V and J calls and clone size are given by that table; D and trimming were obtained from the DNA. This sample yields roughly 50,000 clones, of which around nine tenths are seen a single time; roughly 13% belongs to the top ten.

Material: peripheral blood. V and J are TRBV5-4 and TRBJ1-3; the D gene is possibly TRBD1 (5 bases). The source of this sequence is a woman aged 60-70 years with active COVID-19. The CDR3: CASSVDQGPGNTIYF. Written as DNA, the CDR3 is TGTGCCAGCAGCGTTGACCAGGGCCCTGGAAACACCATATATTTT.